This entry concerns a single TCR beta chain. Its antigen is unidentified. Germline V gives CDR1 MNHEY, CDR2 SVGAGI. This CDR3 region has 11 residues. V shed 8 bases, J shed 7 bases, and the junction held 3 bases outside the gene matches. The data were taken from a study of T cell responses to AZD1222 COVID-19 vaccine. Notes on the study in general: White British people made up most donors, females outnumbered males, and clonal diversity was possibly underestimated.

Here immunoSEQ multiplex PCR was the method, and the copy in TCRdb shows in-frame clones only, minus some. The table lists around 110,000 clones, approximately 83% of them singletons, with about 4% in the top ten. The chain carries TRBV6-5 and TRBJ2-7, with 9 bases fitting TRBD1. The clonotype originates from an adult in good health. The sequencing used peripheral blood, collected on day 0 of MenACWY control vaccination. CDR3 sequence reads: CASGQGREQYF. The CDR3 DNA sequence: TGTGCCAGCGGACAGGGGAGGGAGCAGTACTTC.